The sequence of this T cell receptor (beta chain) was determined in a study of CD8 T cells in ankylosing spondylitis. Findings and caveats of the study: Within peripheral blood, clones linked to disease were CD8+ and relatively rare. According to the report, clones linked to the disease were significantly enriched in matched synovial fluid samples taken from ankylosing spondylitis patients.

Molecular-barcoded quantitative 5'-RACE produced these TCR beta libraries. MiXCR, run by TCRdb on the 5' RACE reads, gives a single entry per CDR3 protein. The profile shows about 170,000 distinct CDR3 sequences, 18% of them singletons. This clonotype occurred many times. What it recognizes is unknown. This CDR3 has 15 residues. Per germline, CDR1 SQVTM and CDR2 ANQGSEA. V was pared by 7 bases and J by 1 base, with 19 bases between. The source material was blood, either unsorted or a sorted T cell fraction (not recorded which). The clonotype originates from a male donor with ankylosing spondylitis or in good health (not recorded which). This sequence joins TRBV29-1 and TRBJ1-1; D is unclear. CDR3 sequence: CSGRQDLFANTEAFF. The CDR3, as DNA: TGCAGCGGTAGGCAGGACCTCTTTGCGAACACTGAAGCTTTCTTT.